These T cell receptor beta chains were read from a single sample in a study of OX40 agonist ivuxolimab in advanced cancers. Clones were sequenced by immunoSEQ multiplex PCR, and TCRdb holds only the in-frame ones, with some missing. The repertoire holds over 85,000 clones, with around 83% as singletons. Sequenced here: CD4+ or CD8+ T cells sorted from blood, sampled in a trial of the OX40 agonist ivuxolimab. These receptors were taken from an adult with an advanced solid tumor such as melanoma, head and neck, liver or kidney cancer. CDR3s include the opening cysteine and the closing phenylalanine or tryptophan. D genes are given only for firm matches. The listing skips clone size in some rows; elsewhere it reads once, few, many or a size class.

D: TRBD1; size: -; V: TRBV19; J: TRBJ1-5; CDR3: CASSRDRGPNQPQHF; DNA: TGTGCCAGTAGTAGGGACAGGGGGCCCAATCAGCCCCAGCATTTT
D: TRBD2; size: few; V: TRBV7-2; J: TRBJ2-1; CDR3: CASSTTGTRYNEQFF; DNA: TGTGCCAGCAGCACTACCGGGACTAGGTACAATGAGCAGTTCTTC
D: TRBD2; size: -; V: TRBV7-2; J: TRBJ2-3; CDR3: CASSRILLAGEEDTQYF; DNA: TGTGCCAGCAGCCGAATACTACTAGCGGGGGAGGAAGATACGCAGTATTTT
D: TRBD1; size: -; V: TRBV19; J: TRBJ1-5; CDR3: CASSPETGRINQPQHF; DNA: TGTGCCAGTAGCCCGGAGACAGGGCGGATCAATCAGCCCCAGCATTTT
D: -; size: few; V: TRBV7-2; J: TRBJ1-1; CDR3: CASSLAGNTEAFF; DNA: TGTGCCAGCAGCTTAGCGGGGAACACTGAAGCTTTCTTT
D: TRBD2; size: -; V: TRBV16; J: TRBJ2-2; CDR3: CASSQSGGSTGELFF; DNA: TGTGCCAGCAGCCAATCGGGCGGGAGCACCGGGGAGCTGTTTTTT
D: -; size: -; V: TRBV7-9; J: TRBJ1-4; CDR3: CASSLGHRPGPQEKLFF; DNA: TGTGCCAGCAGCTTAGGCCATAGACCGGGACCGCAGGAAAAACTGTTTTTT
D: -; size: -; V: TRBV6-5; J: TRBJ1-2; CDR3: CASSLPRRGYTF; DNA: TGTGCCAGCAGTCTACCCAGACGTGGCTACACCTTC
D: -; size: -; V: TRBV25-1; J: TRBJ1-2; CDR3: CASSEYLFYGYTF; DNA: TGTGCCAGCAGTGAATATCTATTCTATGGCTACACCTTC
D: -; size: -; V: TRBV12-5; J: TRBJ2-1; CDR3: CASGVRNNEQFF; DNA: TGTGCTAGTGGTGTAAGGAACAATGAGCAGTTCTTC
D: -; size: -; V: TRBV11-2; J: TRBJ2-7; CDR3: CASSLAGPGTTYEQYF; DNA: TGTGCCAGCAGCTTAGCCGGACCTGGGACGACCTACGAGCAGTACTTC
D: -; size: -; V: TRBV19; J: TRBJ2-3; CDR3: CASRVGGREDTQYF; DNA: TGTGCCAGTAGAGTGGGGGGGCGTGAAGATACGCAGTATTTT
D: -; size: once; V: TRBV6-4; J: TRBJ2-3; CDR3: CASSPGQRDTQYF; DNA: TGTGCCAGCAGCCCCGGGCAGCGAGATACGCAGTATTTT
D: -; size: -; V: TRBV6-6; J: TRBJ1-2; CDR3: CASSYSTNYGYTF; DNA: TGTGCCAGCAGTTACTCGACCAACTATGGCTACACCTTC
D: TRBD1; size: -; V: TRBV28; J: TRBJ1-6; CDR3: CASSLLPPGQGGNSPLHF; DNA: TGTGCCAGCAGTTTATTACCACCGGGACAGGGAGGCAATTCACCCCTCCACTTT
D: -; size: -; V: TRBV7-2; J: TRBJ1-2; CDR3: CASSLTRAPLSLSGYTF; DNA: TGTGCCAGCAGTCTGACCCGGGCTCCACTATCCCTAAGCGGCTACACCTTC
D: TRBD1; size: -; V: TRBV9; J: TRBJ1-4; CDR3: CASSVGTGTGGPNEKLFF; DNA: TGTGCCAGCAGCGTGGGAACCGGGACAGGCGGGCCTAATGAAAAACTGTTTTTT
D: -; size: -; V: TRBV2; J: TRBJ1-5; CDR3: CASSATDSQPQHF; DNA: TGTGCCAGCAGTGCTACAGATTCTCAGCCCCAGCATTTT
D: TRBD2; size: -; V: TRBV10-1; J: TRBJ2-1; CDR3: CASSESTSRDEQFF; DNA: TGCGCCAGCAGTGAGTCGACTAGCCGGGATGAGCAGTTCTTC
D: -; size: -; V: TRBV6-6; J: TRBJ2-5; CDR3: CASSPADGVETQYF; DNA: TGTGCCAGCAGTCCCGCCGACGGAGTAGAGACCCAGTACTTC
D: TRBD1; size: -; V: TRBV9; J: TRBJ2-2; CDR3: CASSVTGQGFAGELFF; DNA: TGTGCCAGCAGCGTAACAGGACAGGGTTTCGCCGGGGAGCTGTTTTTT
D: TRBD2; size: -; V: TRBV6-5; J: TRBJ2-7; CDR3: CASSLAGAYEQYF; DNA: TGTGCCAGCAGTTTAGCGGGGGCCTACGAGCAGTACTTC
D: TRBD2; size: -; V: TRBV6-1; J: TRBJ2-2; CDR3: CASSGLAGPPGELFF; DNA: TGTGCCAGCAGCGGATTAGCGGGCCCCCCAGGGGAGCTGTTTTTT
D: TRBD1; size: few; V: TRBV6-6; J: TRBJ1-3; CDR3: CASRSPGQGIMDTIYF; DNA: TGTGCCAGCAGATCCCCGGGACAGGGAATTATGGACACCATATATTTT
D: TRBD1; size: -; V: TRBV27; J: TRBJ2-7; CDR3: CASSLRGRPYEQYF; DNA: TGTGCCAGCAGTTTAAGGGGGCGCCCCTACGAGCAGTACTTC
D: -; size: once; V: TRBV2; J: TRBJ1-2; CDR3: CASSIQVLIYGYTF; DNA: TGTGCCAGCAGCATACAGGTCCTAATCTATGGCTACACCTTC
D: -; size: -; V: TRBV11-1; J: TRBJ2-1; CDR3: CASSLQPGLDYNEQFF; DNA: TGTGCCAGCAGCCTGCAACCGGGACTGGATTACAATGAGCAGTTCTTC
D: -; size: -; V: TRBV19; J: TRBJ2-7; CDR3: CASSPGPVTYEQYF; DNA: TGTGCCAGTAGTCCCGGACCTGTTACCTACGAGCAGTACTTC
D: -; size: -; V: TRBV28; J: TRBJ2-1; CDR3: CASTQGLREQFF; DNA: TGTGCCAGCACCCAGGGGTTACGAGAGCAGTTCTTC
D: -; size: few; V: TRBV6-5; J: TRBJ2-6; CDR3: CASRDVGGANVLTF; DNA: TGTGCCAGCAGAGATGTAGGGGGGGCCAACGTCCTGACTTTC
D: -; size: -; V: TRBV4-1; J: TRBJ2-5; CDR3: CASSQALQYQETQYF; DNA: TGCGCCAGCAGCCAAGCTTTACAATACCAAGAGACCCAGTACTTC
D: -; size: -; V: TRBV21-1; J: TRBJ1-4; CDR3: CASTLTPENEKLFF; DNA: TGTGCCAGCACCTTGACACCTGAAAATGAAAAACTGTTTTTT
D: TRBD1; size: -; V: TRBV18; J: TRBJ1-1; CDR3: CASSARDRGSPTEAFF; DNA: TGTGCCAGCTCAGCCCGGGACAGGGGCTCTCCCACTGAAGCTTTCTTT
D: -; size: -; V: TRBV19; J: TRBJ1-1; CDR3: CASSIPWAGAEAFF; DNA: TGTGCCAGTAGTATTCCCTGGGCAGGCGCTGAAGCTTTCTTT
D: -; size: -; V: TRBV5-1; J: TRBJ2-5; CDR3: CASSLRGGQETQYF; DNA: TGCGCCAGCAGCCTCCGAGGAGGGCAAGAGACCCAGTACTTC
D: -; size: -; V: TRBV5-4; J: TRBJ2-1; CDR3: CASSLGGVAYNEQFF; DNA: TGTGCCAGCAGCTTGGGCGGGGTGGCCTACAATGAGCAGTTCTTC
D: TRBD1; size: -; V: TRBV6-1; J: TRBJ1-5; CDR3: CASTERDRGFRQPQHF; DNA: TGTGCCAGCACTGAACGGGACAGGGGTTTTCGCCAGCCCCAGCATTTT
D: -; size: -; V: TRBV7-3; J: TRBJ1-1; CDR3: CASSLTGTSTEAFF; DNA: TGTGCCAGCAGCTTAACCGGGACATCTACTGAAGCTTTCTTT
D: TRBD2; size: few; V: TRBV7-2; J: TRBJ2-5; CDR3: CASSWTSGVQETQYF; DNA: TGTGCCAGCAGCTGGACTAGCGGGGTACAAGAGACCCAGTACTTC